These 9 T cell receptor beta chains were all obtained from the same sample, sequenced in a study of cytomegalovirus exposure and HLA in healthy donors. The primer mix had 60 Vbeta and 13 Jbeta primers. Clones were sequenced by immunoSEQ multiplex PCR, and TCRdb holds only the in-frame ones, with some missing. In the table there are approximately 160,000 clones, 55% to 80% of which are singletons. What was sequenced was PBMCs. These receptors came from a woman younger than 30 in good health and CMV-seropositive.

V usage is TRBV7-2 and J usage is TRBJ1-4, with TRBD1 as a possible D gene (6 bases). Germline V gene lookup returns CDR1 SGHTA and CDR2 FQGNSA. V was cut by 5 bases and J by 4 bases, with 11 bases left in between. This CDR3 is 14 amino acids long. The CDR3: CASSRTVDNEKLFF. The DNA for the CDR3 is TGTGCCAGCAGCCGGACAGTTGATAATGAAAAACTGTTTTTT.

V usage is TRBV10-1 and J usage is TRBJ2-1; D gene unclear. V was clipped by 4 bases and J by 5 bases, with 12 bases between them. Germline CDR1 is WNHNN and CDR2 is SYGVQD (reference sequence). The CDR3 is 14 residues long. In DNA form, the CDR3 reads TGCGCCAGCAGTGCTGGCGGTGCGAACAATGAGCAGTTCTTC. Its protein is CASSAGGANNEQFF.

The chain joins TRBV28 to TRBJ2-1, with D uncertain. The CDR3 has 15 amino acids. CDR1 and CDR2 (germline): MDHEN, SYDVKM. Trimming stripped 1 base from V and 8 bases from J, with 15 bases between. CDR3 in amino acids: CASSLSLAGVDEQFF. In DNA form, the CDR3 reads TGTGCCAGCAGTTTATCGTTAGCTGGTGTGGATGAGCAGTTCTTC.

CDR3 in DNA: TGCGCCAGCAGCCTAGACAGGGACACTGAAGCTTTCTTT. Translated, it gives CASSLDRDTEAFF. The chain uses TRBV5-1 and TRBJ1-1, with TRBD1 identical over 7 bases. The CDR3 has 13 amino acids. Germline values: CDR1 SGHRS, CDR2 YFSETQ. The V and J ends lost 4 bases and 3 bases, in that order; junction bases with no gene match: 3. Supplemented by reference TRBV5-1 and TRBJ1-1, the full variable domain reads KAGVTQTPRYLIKTRGQQVTLSCSPISGHRSVSWYQQTPGQGLQFLFEYFSETQRNKGNFPGRFSGRQFSNSRSEMNVSTLELGDSALYLCASSLDRDTEAFFGQGTRLTVV.

The chain carries TRBV28 and TRBJ1-3; TRBD1 is a possible D gene (5 bases). With 3 bases removed from V and 0 bases from J, the gap between germline ends came to 15 bases. This CDR3 contains 17 residues. The germline V gene encodes CDR1 MDHEN and CDR2 SYDVKM. DNA of the CDR3: TGTGCCAGCAGTTTTGTGTCGAGACAGAGCTCTGGAAACACCATATATTTT. Residues: CASSFVSRQSSGNTIYF.

This chain connects TRBV10-2 to TRBJ1-2; possibly TRBD1 for D (6 bases). The germline V gene has CDR1 WSHSY and CDR2 SAAADI. The V end was cut by 4 bases, the J end by 4 bases, with 13 bases between. There are 14 residues in the CDR3. The CDR3 sequence is CASSAYREGYGYTF. CDR3 nucleotides: TGCGCCAGCAGTGCTTACAGGGAGGGCTATGGCTACACCTTC.

V is TRBV27 and J is TRBJ2-5; the D is unclear. Germline V lookup: CDR1 MNHEY, CDR2 SMNVEV (reference sequence). The CDR3 extends over 13 amino acids. The V end was cut by 3 bases, the J end by 4 bases, with 9 bases between. CDR3 coding DNA: TGTGCCAGCAGTTTTCTCGCTAGAGAGACCCAGTACTTC. Translated, it gives CASSFLARETQYF.

This clone was recorded only once. The rearrangement joins TRBV18 to TRBJ1-1; 7 nucleotides agree with TRBD1. The CDR3 runs 15 residues. The J segment lost 0 bases and the V segment lost 5 bases, leaving 6 bases of the junction unmatched. Germline V CDR1 and CDR2: KGHSH, LQKENI. CDR3 residues: CASSFDRDMNTEAFF. The CDR3 DNA reads TGTGCCAGCTCATTCGACAGGGATATGAACACTGAAGCTTTCTTT.

The V gene is TRBV27, the J gene TRBJ1-4, with D perhaps TRBD1 (6 bases). With 10 bases removed from V and 9 bases from J, the gap between germline ends came to 18 bases. The CDR3 sequence is 13 residues long. Germline V gives CDR1 MNHEY, CDR2 SMNVEV (reference sequence). The CDR3, as DNA: TGTGCCACCACCTCAGGGGAGGGGAAAAAACTGTTTTTT. This translates into CATTSGEGKKLFF.